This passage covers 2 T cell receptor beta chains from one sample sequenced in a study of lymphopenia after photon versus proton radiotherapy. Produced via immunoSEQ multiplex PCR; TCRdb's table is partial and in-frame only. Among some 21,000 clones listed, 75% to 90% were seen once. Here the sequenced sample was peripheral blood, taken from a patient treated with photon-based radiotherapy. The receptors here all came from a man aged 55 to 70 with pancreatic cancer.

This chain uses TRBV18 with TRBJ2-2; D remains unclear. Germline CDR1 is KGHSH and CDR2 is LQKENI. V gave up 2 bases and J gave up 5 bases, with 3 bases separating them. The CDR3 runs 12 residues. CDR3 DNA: TGTGCCAGCTCACCATTGACCGGGGAGCTGTTTTTT. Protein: CASSPLTGELFF.

The CDR3 nucleotides are TGTGCCATCGGGTTGACGTTAGCGGGGGAACTTGGCTACACCTTC. It encodes CAIGLTLAGELGYTF. This chain joins TRBV10-3 and TRBJ1-2; D perhaps matches TRBD1 (5 bases). The ends were cut back, 8 bases at V and 7 bases at J, with 23 bases in the middle. CDR1 ENHRY and CDR2 SYGVKD come from the germline V gene. There are 15 residues in the CDR3.